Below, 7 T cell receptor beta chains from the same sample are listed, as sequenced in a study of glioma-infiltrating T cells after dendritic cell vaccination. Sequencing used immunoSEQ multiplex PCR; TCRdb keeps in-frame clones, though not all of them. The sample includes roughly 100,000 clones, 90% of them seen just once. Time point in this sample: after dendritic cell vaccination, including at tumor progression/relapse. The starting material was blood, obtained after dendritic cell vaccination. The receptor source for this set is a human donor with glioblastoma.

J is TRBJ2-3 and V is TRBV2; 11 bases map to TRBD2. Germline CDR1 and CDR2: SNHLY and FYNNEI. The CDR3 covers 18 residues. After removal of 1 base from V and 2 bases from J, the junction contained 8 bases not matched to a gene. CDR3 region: CASSEGGASGGYTDTQYF. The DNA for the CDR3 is TGTGCCAGCAGTGAAGGGGGGGCTAGCGGGGGGTACACAGATACGCAGTATTTT.

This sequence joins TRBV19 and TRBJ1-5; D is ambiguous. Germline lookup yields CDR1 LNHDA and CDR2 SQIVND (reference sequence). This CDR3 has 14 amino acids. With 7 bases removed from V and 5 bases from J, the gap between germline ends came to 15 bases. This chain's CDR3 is CASIGTKGDQPQHF. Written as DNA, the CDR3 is TGTGCCAGTATTGGCACCAAAGGAGATCAGCCCCAGCATTTT.

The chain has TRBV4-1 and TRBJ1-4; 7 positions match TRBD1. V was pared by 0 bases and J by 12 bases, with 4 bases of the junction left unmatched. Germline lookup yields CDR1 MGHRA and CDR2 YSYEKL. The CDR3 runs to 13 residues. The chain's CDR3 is CASSQDQGGQLFF. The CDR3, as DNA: TGCGCCAGCAGCCAAGATCAGGGGGGACAACTGTTTTTT.

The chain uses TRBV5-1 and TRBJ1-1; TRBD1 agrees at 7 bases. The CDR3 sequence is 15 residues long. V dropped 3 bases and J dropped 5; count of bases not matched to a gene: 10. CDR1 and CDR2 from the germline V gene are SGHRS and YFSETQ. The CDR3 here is CASSYGQAGWTEAFF. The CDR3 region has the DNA TGCGCCAGCAGCTACGGACAGGCCGGGTGGACTGAAGCTTTCTTT.

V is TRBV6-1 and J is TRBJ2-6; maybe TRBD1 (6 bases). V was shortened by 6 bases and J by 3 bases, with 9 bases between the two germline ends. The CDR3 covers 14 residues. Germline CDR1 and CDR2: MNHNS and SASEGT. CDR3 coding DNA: TGTGCCAGCAGCGCAGGGGTTGGGGCCAACGTCCTGACTTTC. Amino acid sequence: CASSAGVGANVLTF.

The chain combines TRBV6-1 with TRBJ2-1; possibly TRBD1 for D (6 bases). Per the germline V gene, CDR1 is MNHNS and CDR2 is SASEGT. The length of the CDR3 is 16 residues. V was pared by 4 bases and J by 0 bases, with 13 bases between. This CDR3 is CASSGQGISSYNEQFF. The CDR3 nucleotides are TGTGCCAGCAGTGGGCAGGGGATAAGCTCCTACAATGAGCAGTTCTTC.

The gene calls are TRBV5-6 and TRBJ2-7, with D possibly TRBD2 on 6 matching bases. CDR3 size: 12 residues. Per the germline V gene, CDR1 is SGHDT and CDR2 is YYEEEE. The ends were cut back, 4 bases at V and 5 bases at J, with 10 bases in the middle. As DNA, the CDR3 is TGTGCCAGCAGCGCGGGAACGGACGAGCAGTACTTC. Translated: CASSAGTDEQYF.